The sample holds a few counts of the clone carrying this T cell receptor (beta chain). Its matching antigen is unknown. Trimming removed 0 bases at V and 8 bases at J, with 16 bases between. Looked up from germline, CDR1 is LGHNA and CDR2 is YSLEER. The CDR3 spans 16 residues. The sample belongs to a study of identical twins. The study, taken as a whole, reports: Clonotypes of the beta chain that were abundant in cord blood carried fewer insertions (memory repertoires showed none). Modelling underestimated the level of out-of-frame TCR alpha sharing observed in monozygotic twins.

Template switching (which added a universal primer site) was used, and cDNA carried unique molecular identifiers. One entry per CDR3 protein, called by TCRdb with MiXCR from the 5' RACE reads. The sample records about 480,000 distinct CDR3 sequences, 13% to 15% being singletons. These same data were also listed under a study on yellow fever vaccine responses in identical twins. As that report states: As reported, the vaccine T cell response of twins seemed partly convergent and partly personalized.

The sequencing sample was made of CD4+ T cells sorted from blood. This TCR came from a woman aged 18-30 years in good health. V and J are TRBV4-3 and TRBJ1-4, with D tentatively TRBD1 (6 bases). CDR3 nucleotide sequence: TGCGCCAGCAGCCAAGATCTGGGGACAACGGGGGAAAAACTGTTTTTT. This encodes CASSQDLGTTGEKLFF.